The next 22 T cell receptor beta chains were all read from a single sample in a study of blood T cell repertoires in COVID-19. The table came from immunoSEQ multiplex PCR; TCRdb's copy has only in-frame clones and leaves some out. The top ten clones hold under 3% of a sample with 180,000 or so clones, around 87% of them seen once. Specimen: peripheral blood. These receptors originate from a woman aged 25 to 39 with active or convalescent COVID-19.

The gene calls are TRBV9 and TRBJ1-1; 7 bases map to TRBD1. The V and J ends lost 3 bases and 5 bases, in that order; junction bases with no gene match: 10. The germline gives CDR1 SGDLS, CDR2 YYNGEE. This CDR3 has 15 residues. CDR3 DNA: TGTGCCAGCAGCGCCGGACTCAGGGGGGAGACTGAAGCTTTCTTT. It yields the protein CASSAGLRGETEAFF.

The chain is built from TRBV27 and TRBJ1-2; D unresolved. The ends were cut back, 5 bases at V and 4 bases at J, with 11 bases in the middle. CDR1 is MNHEY, CDR2 SMNVEV, per germline (reference sequence). CDR3 length: 13 residues. CDR3 coding DNA: TGTGCCAGCAGTCTCGGGGTCTCCTATGGCTACACCTTC. Its translation: CASSLGVSYGYTF.

The chain couples TRBV27 to TRBJ1-2; D possibly corresponds to TRBD1 (6 bases). With 5 bases removed from V and 4 bases from J, the gap between germline ends came to 26 bases. Germline-derived CDR1 and CDR2 are MNHEY and SMNVEV (reference sequence). This CDR3 contains 18 residues. The CDR3 sequence is CASSPNAIAGGDIYGYTF. The CDR3 DNA reads as TGTGCCAGCAGTCCAAATGCGATCGCGGGGGGCGATATCTATGGCTACACCTTC.

CDR3 coding DNA: TGTGCCAGCATCCCCGTCCCCCTAGCGGGAGGGGGGAATGAGCAGTTCTTC. This codes for CASIPVPLAGGGNEQFF. The chain joins TRBV9 to TRBJ2-1, with 12 bases aligning to TRBD2. This CDR3 has 17 residues. After removal of 6 bases from V and 7 bases from J, the junction contained 14 bases not matched to a gene. The germline CDR1 and CDR2 sequences are SGDLS and YYNGEE.

A single count supports this clone. This sequence joins TRBV5-4 and TRBJ2-3; 10 nucleotides line up with TRBD2. V gave up 1 base and J gave up 0 bases; unmatched junction bases: 5. The CDR3 is made up of 17 amino acids. Germline V gene data show CDR1 as SGHNT and CDR2 as YYREEE (reference sequence). The chain's CDR3 is CASSLRLAGASTDTQYF. The CDR3 DNA follows: TGTGCCAGCAGCTTGCGGCTAGCGGGGGCTAGCACAGATACGCAGTATTTT.

Here the CDR3 DNA reads TGTGCCAGCAGTGAAAAGGGGCAGGGGACCTTCTATGGCTACACCTTC. Encoded protein: CASSEKGQGTFYGYTF. The rearrangement uses TRBV2 and TRBJ1-2; D might be TRBD1 (6 bases). The CDR3 is 16 amino acids. The V gene lost 2 bases and the J gene lost 4 bases, with 17 bases spanning the gap. Germline V gene data show CDR1 as SNHLY and CDR2 as FYNNEI.

This chain joins TRBV4-1 and TRBJ2-5; 13 nucleotides line up with TRBD2. This CDR3 region has 17 residues. The germline V gene encodes CDR1 MGHRA and CDR2 YSYEKL. V shed 3 bases and J 3 bases; nucleotides not matched to a gene: 7. The CDR3 loop is CASSHTPGLAGKETQYF. For the CDR3, the DNA is TGCGCCAGCAGCCACACCCCGGGACTAGCGGGGAAAGAGACCCAGTACTTC.

This chain uses TRBV24-1 with TRBJ1-2; D unclear. V lost 6 bases and J 4 bases, leaving 11 bases between the germline ends. CDR1 and CDR2 (germline): KGHDR, SFDVKD. This CDR3 is 13 amino acids long. The CDR3 DNA follows: TGTGCCACCAGTTACGGGGTATTCTATGGCTACACCTTC. As protein: CATSYGVFYGYTF.

The V gene is TRBV5-4, the J gene TRBJ2-1, with 7 bases that match TRBD2. Trimming at V came to 5 bases and at J to 6 bases, leaving 2 bases not matched to a gene. Germline values: CDR1 SGHNT, CDR2 YYREEE (reference sequence). CDR3 size: 12 residues. Here the CDR3 DNA reads TGTGCCAGCAGTTGGACTAGCAATGAGCAGTTCTTC. Its translation: CASSWTSNEQFF.

This sequence joins TRBV4-2 and TRBJ1-2; D gene uncertain. V lost 4 bases and J 4 bases, leaving 16 bases between the germline ends. Germline loops: CDR1 LGHNA, CDR2 YNFKEQ. The CDR3 is 15 residues long. The chain's CDR3 is CASSLTDAGSYGYTF. As DNA, the CDR3 is TGTGCCAGCAGCCTAACTGACGCGGGCTCCTATGGCTACACCTTC.

V gene TRBV28 combines with J gene TRBJ2-7; TRBD2 matches at 7 bases. Germline CDR1 is MDHEN and CDR2 is SYDVKM. Unmatched junction bases numbered 11, after V lost 5 bases and J lost 1 base. The CDR3 contains 16 residues. The CDR3 protein is CASSPAWASGSYEQYF. As DNA, the CDR3 is TGTGCCAGCAGTCCCGCCTGGGCTAGCGGATCCTACGAGCAGTACTTC.

The chain has TRBV7-9 and TRBJ2-5, with 8 bases matching TRBD1. The CDR3 length is 14 residues. Germline loops: CDR1 SEHNR, CDR2 FQNEAQ (reference sequence). Trimming removed 5 bases from V and 2 bases from J; junction bases left unmatched: 4. The CDR3 bases are TGTGCCAGCAGCACCAACAGGGGGCAAGAGACCCAGTACTTC. It specifies CASSTNRGQETQYF.

The J gene is TRBJ1-6, the V gene TRBV2, with 10 bases identical to TRBD1. The CDR3 contains 15 residues. Germline V gives CDR1 SNHLY, CDR2 FYNNEI. The J segment lost 7 bases and the V segment lost 4 bases, leaving 4 bases of the junction unmatched. The CDR3 region is CASSGGTGENSPLHF. Written as DNA, the CDR3 is TGTGCCAGCAGTGGCGGGACAGGGGAAAATTCACCCCTCCACTTT.

The chain employs TRBV6-1 and TRBJ2-1; 10 nucleotides align to TRBD1. Germline V gene data show CDR1 as MNHNS and CDR2 as SASEGT. With V trimmed by 4 bases and J by 2 bases, 5 bases remained unmatched. The CDR3 length is 16 residues. CDR3 protein: CASSAGQGLPYNEQFF. The CDR3 bases are TGTGCCAGCAGTGCGGGACAGGGGCTTCCCTACAATGAGCAGTTCTTC.

This clone was observed a single time. J is TRBJ2-2 and V is TRBV18; D might be TRBD2 (5 bases). Trimming cost V 3 bases and J 2 bases, with 16 bases left between them. The germline V gene has CDR1 KGHSH and CDR2 LQKENI. The CDR3 consists of 17 residues. The CDR3 nucleotides are TGTGCCAGCTCACCTTACCTGCGCGGACTTAACACCGGGGAGCTGTTTTTT. This sequence encodes CASSPYLRGLNTGELFF.

This clone was counted between two and nine times. This chain uses TRBV19 with TRBJ2-1, with 12 positions matching TRBD2. Germline V gives CDR1 LNHDA, CDR2 SQIVND (reference sequence). The ends lost 4 bases at V and 4 bases at J; junction bases unmatched: 17. This CDR3 has 20 amino acids. CDR3 in DNA: TGTGCCAGTAGTACCCATTCTAGCGGGGGGGTCCCTGGGGTTTACAATGAGCAGTTCTTC. Its translation: CASSTHSSGGVPGVYNEQFF. The entire variable domain, with the rest obtained from reference TRBV19 and TRBJ2-1, is as follows: DGGITQSPKYLFRKEGQNVTLSCEQNLNHDAMYWYRQDPGQGLRLIYYSQIVNDFQKGDIAEGYSVSREKKESFPLTVTSAQKNPTAFYLCASSTHSSGGVPGVYNEQFFGPGTRLTVL.

This sequence joins TRBV12-3 or TRBV12-4 and TRBJ1-5; TRBD1 is a possible D gene (6 bases). This CDR3 is built from 13 residues. Deletions cut 7 bases from V and 1 base from J, with 8 bases between. In DNA form, the CDR3 reads TGTGCCAGCAACAGGGCCAGCAATCAGCCCCAGCATTTT. Amino acids: CASNRASNQPQHF.

This chain uses TRBV5-6 with TRBJ2-1, with 9 bases fitting TRBD2. Germline V CDR1 and CDR2: SGHDT, YYEEEE. The V and J ends lost 0 bases and 0 bases, in that order; junction bases with no gene match: 1. The CDR3 is made up of 16 amino acids. The CDR3 loop reads CASSLEAGGSYNEQFF. The CDR3 DNA follows: TGTGCCAGCAGCTTGGAAGCGGGAGGCTCCTACAATGAGCAGTTCTTC.

The V call is TRBV30, the J call TRBJ1-2; maybe TRBD1 (5 bases). Deletions cut 5 bases from V and 6 bases from J, with 16 bases between. Germline V CDR1 and CDR2: GTSNPN, SVGIG (reference sequence). The length of the CDR3 is 13 residues. The CDR3 DNA reads TGTGCCTGGGCCGGTGGGGGAGGTGATGGCTACACCTTC. Translation gives CAWAGGGGDGYTF.

The V call is TRBV13, the J call TRBJ2-3; 10 bases match TRBD2. Trimming removed 5 bases from V and 11 bases from J; junction bases left unmatched: 7. The germline CDR1 and CDR2 sequences are PRHDT and FYEKMQ (reference sequence). CDR3 length equals 13 residues. The CDR3 DNA sequence: TGTGCCAGCAGCCTAGAAGGACTAGCGGAGCAGTATTTT. Translated: CASSLEGLAEQYF.

The chain has TRBV29-1 and TRBJ1-2; 8 nucleotides align to TRBD1. V gave up 6 bases and J gave up 7 bases; unmatched junction bases: 10. The CDR3 has 13 amino acids. Germline V gene data show CDR1 as SQVTM and CDR2 as ANQGSEA. CDR3 residues: CSVTYTGGGGYTF. The CDR3 DNA reads TGCAGCGTCACATACACAGGGGGAGGTGGCTACACCTTC.

This chain joins TRBV4-1 and TRBJ1-1; 8 nucleotides match TRBD1. Germline V gene lookup returns CDR1 MGHRA and CDR2 YSYEKL. V shed 6 bases and J 1 base; nucleotides not matched to a gene: 4. There are 14 residues in the CDR3. The CDR3 loop reads CASRAGTGNTEAFF. The DNA of the CDR3 is TGCGCCAGCAGAGCCGGGACAGGGAACACTGAAGCTTTCTTT.